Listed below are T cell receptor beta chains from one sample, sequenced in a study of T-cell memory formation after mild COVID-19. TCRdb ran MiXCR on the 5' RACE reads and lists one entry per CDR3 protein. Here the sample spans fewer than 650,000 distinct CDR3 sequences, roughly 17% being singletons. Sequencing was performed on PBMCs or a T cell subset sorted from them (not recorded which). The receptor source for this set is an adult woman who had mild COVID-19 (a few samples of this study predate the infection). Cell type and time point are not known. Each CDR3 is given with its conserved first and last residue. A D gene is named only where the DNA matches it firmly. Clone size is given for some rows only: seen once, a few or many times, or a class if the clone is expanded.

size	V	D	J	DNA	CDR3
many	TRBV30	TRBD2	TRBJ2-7	TGTGCCTGGAGCCGCACTAAGCGGGGGGGCCGAGAGCAGTACTTC	CAWSRTKRGGREQYF
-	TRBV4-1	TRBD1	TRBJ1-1	TGCGCCAGCAGCCCTACAGCGGACAGGGCCTTAGAAGCTTTCTTT	CASSPTADRALEAFF
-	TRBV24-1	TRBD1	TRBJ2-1	TGTGCCACCAGTGAATCGACAGGGGGCCGGTACAATGAGCAGTTCTTC	CATSESTGGRYNEQFF
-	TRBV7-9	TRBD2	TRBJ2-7	TGTGCCAGCACCCGGGAAGCGGGATACGAGCAGTACTTC	CASTREAGYEQYF
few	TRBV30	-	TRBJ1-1	TGTGCCTGGAGTGCCATGGTGGGGAAGAACACTGAAGCTTTCTTT	CAWSAMVGKNTEAFF
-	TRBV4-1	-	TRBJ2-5	TGCGCCAGCAGCAAGAGGGGAGAGACCCAGTACTTC	CASSKRGETQYF
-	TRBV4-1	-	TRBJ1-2	TGCGCCAGCAGCCAAGAAGGCACAGTAGCTAACTATGGCTACACCTTC	CASSQEGTVANYGYTF
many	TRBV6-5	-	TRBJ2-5	TGTGCCAGCAGACCCAGGGACTCCAAAGAGACCCAGTACTTC	CASRPRDSKETQYF
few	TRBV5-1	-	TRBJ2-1	TGCGCCAGCAGCTTGGGCTCTATTCATTACAATGAGCAGTTCTTC	CASSLGSIHYNEQFF
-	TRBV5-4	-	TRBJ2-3	TGTGCCAGCAGCCCACAGCGGGGCACAGATACGCAGTATTTT	CASSPQRGTDTQYF
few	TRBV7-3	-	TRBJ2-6	TGTGCCAGCGGGGGGGCAGCTGGGGCCAACGTCCTGACTTTC	CASGGAAGANVLTF
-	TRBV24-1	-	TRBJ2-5	TGTGCCACCAGTGATAACGCCGCAGTGCAAGAGACCCAGTACTTC	CATSDNAAVQETQYF
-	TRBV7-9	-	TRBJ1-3	TGTGCCAGCAGCTACAGGGTTTCTGGAAACACCATATATTTT	CASSYRVSGNTIYF
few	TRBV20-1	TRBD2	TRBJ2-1	TGCAGTGCTAGACTGCGGGGGGGCTCCTACAATGAGCAGTTCTTC	CSARLRGGSYNEQFF
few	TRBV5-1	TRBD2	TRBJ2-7	TGCGCCAGCAGCTCTCCGGGACTAGCGGGACCATACGAGCAGTACTTC	CASSSPGLAGPYEQYF
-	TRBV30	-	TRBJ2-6	TGTGCCTGGAGAGGGTACAACGTCCTGACTTTC	CAWRGYNVLTF
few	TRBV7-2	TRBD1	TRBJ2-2	TGTGCCAGCAGCTTACCCTACCTGACAGGGACCGGGGAGCTGTTTTTT	CASSLPYLTGTGELFF
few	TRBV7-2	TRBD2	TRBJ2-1	TGTGCCAGCAGCTTAGCGGGGACTAGCGGGAAATACAGCTCCTACAATGAGCAGTTCTTC	CASSLAGTSGKYSSYNEQFF
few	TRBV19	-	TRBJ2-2	TGTGCCAGTAGTTTCGGGACAACCACCGGGGAGCTGTTTTTT	CASSFGTTTGELFF
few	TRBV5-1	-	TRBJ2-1	TGCGCCAGCAGCCTACAGAAAGGACAGTTCTCCTACAATGAGCAGTTCTTC	CASSLQKGQFSYNEQFF
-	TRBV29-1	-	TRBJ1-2	TGCAGCGTTGAAAAGGGCTTTTATGGCTACACCTTC	CSVEKGFYGYTF
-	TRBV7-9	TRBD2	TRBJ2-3	TGTGCCAGCAGCACCCGTAGGACTAGCGGGGGGGCAGATACGCAGTATTTT	CASSTRRTSGGADTQYF
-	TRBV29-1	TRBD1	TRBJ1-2	TGCAGCTATGACAGGGAGGTAAACGGCTACACCTTC	CSYDREVNGYTF
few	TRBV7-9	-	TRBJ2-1	TGTGCCAGCAGCTTGGGGCTTATCGGTGAGCAGTTCTTC	CASSLGLIGEQFF
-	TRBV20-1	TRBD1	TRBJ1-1	TGCAGTGCCCGGAAGACAGGGGATTTAGAAGCTTTCTTT	CSARKTGDLEAFF
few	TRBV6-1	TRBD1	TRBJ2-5	TGTGCCAGCAGTAAGACAGGGGCCTCCCAAGAGACCCAGTACTTC	CASSKTGASQETQYF
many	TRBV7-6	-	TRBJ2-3	TGTGCCAGCAGCCAAGCGGGTTTTCACACAGATACGCAGTATTTT	CASSQAGFHTDTQYF
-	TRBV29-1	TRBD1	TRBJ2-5	TGCAGCGTTGGGACAGGGATGGGTTTACAAGAGACCCAGTACTTC	CSVGTGMGLQETQYF
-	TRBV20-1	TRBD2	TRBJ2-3	TGCAGTGCTAGAGCCTATCTAGCGGGAAACCCCGATACGCAGTATTTT	CSARAYLAGNPDTQYF
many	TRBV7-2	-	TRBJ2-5	TGTGCCAGCAGCTTAGTAGGGGCGAGCCAAGAGACCCAGTACTTC	CASSLVGASQETQYF
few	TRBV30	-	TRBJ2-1	TGTGCCTGGAGTGTGGTAGTTGAGCAGTTCTTC	CAWSVVVEQFF
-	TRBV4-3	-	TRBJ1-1	TGCGCCAGCAGCCAAGGGCACACACTGAACACTGAAGCTTTCTTT	CASSQGHTLNTEAFF
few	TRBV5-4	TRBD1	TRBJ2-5	TGTGCCAGCAGCTGGGACAGGGTTGGGGAGACCCAGTACTTC	CASSWDRVGETQYF
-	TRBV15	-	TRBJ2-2	TGTGCCACCAGACGGCAGGACACCGGGGAGCTGTTTTTT	CATRRQDTGELFF
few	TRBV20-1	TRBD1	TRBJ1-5	TGCAGTGCTAGCAAACAGGGGAGGGGCAATCAGCCCCAGCATTTT	CSASKQGRGNQPQHF
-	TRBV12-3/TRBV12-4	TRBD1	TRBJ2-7	TGTGCCAGCAGGTATACAGGGGGCGCCTCCTACGAGCAGTACTTC	CASRYTGGASYEQYF
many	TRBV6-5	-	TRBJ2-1	TGTGCCAGCACCGAACAAGGAGCCTACAATGAGCAGTTCTTC	CASTEQGAYNEQFF
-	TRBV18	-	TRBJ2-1	TGTGCCAGCTCACCACCGGCGGGAAGGTACAATGAGCAGTTCTTC	CASSPPAGRYNEQFF
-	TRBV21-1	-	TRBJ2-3	TGTGCCAGCAGCATAGGACAGGGGAGGATCACAGATACGCAGTATTTT	CASSIGQGRITDTQYF
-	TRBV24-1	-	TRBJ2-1	TGTGCCACCAGTGATCTCAGGCGGGAGCAGTTCTTC	CATSDLRREQFF
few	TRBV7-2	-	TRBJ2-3	TGTGCCAGCAGCTTAGTAAGCGGTCCTAATGGTGGTACGCAGTATTTT	CASSLVSGPNGGTQYF
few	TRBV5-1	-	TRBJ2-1	TGCGCCAGCAGCTTGGAGGGTATATATTACAATGAGCAGTTCTTC	CASSLEGIYYNEQFF
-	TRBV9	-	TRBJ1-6	TGTGCCAGCACCCCCGGCGTCACAGTATCACCCCTCCACTTT	CASTPGVTVSPLHF